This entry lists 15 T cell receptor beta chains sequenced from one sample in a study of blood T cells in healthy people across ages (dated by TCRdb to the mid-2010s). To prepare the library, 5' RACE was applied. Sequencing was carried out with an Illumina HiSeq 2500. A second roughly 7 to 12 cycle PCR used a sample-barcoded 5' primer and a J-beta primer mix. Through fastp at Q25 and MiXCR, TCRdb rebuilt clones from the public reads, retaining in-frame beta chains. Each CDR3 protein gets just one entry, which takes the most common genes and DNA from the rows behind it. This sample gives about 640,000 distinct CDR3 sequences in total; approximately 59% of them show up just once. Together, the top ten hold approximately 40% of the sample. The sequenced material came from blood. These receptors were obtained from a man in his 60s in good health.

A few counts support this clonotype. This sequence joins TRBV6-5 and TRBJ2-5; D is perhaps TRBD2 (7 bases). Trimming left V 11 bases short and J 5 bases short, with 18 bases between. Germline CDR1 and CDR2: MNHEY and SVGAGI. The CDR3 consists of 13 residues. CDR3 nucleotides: TGTGCCTCCGCACGCGGGGGCCACGAGACCCAGTACTTC. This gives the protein CASARGGHETQYF.

The CDR3, as DNA: TGTGCCAGCAGCGCCCGGGACAGGCCTTCTCCTAACTATGGCTACACCTTC. Translating it yields CASSARDRPSPNYGYTF. The rearrangement joins TRBV9 to TRBJ1-2, with 8 nucleotides matching TRBD1. V dropped 3 bases and J dropped 0; count of bases not matched to a gene: 10. CDR3 length: 17 amino acids. Germline loops: CDR1 SGDLS, CDR2 YYNGEE.

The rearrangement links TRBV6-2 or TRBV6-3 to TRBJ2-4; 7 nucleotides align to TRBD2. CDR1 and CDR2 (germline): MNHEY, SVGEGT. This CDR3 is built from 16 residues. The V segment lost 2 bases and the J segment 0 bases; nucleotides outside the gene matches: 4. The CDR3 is CASSYVGRVAKNIQYF. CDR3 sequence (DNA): TGTGCCAGCAGTTACGTAGGGAGGGTAGCCAAAAACATTCAGTACTTC.

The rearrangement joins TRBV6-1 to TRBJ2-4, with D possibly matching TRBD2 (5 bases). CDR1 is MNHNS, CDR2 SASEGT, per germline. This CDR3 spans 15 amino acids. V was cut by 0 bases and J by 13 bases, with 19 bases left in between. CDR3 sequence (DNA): TGTGCCAGCAGTGAAGCGTCGGCAGTTTGGTGGGAGCAGTACTTC. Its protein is CASSEASAVWWEQYF.

CDR3 amino acids: CSGASGGDEQFF. The CDR3 DNA is TGCAGTGGGGCTAGCGGGGGCGATGAGCAGTTCTTC. The chain uses TRBV20-1 and TRBJ2-1; 10 nucleotides match TRBD2. The CDR3 is 12 residues long. J was trimmed by 8 bases and V by 7 bases; bases with no gene match: 5. The germline CDR1 and CDR2 sequences are DFQATT and SNEGSKA (reference sequence).

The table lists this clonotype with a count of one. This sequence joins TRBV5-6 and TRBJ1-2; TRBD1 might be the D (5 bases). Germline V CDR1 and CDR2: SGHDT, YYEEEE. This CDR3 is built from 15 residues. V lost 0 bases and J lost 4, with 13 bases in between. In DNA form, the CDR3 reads TGTGCCAGCAGCTTGGTCCGAGGGGACGGCTATGGCTACACCTTC. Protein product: CASSLVRGDGYGYTF.

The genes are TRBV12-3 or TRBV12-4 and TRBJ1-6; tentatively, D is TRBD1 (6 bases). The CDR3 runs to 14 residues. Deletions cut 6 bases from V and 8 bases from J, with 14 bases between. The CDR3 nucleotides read TGTGCCAGCAGGGCACAGGGTTCGTATTCACCCCTCCACTTT. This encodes CASRAQGSYSPLHF.

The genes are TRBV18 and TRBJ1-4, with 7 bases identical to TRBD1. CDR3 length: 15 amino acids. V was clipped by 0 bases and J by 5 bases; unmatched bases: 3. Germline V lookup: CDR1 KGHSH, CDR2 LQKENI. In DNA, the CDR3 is TGTGCCAGCTCACCACCAGGGGGCGAGAATGAAAAACTGTTTTTT. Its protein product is CASSPPGGENEKLFF.

In nucleotides, the CDR3 is TGCAGTGCTCGAATCACTAGTACTAGCACAGATACGCAGTATTTT. It specifies CSARITSTSTDTQYF. This chain connects TRBV20-1 to TRBJ2-3; weak D call: TRBD2 (5 bases). Trimming shortened V by 5 bases and J by 0 bases, and 15 bases separated the two germline ends. Germline V lookup: CDR1 DFQATT, CDR2 SNEGSKA (reference sequence). The CDR3 has 15 amino acids.

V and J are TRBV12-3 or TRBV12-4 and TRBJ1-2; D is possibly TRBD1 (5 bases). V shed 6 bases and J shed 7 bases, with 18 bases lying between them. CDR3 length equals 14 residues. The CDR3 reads CASRSGTARGGYTF. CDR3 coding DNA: TGTGCCAGCAGATCCGGGACCGCGAGGGGTGGCTACACCTTC.

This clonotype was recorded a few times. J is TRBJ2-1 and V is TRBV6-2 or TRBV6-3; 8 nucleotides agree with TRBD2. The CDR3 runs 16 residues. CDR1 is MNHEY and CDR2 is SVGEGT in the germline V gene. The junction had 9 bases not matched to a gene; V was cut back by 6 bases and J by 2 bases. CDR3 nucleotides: TGTGCCAGCAGCTCCGACCCGGGACTAGCCTACAATGAGCAGTTCTTC. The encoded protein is CASSSDPGLAYNEQFF.

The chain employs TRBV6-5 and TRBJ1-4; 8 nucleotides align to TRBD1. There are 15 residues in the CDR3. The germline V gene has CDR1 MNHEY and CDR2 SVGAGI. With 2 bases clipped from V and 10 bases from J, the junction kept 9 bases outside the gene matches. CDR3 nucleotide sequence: TGTGCCAGCAGTTACCAGGGGGCGCAATTAGGAAAACTGTTTTTT. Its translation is CASSYQGAQLGKLFF.

The CDR3 spells CSGESGQGYEQYF. CDR3 bases: TGCAGCGGTGAGAGCGGACAGGGCTACGAGCAGTACTTC. This rearrangement joins TRBV29-1 to TRBJ2-7; 8 bases align to TRBD1. The CDR3 spans 13 residues. Germline V gene sequence: CDR1 SQVTM, CDR2 ANQGSEA. V shed 7 bases and J 3 bases; nucleotides not matched to a gene: 8.

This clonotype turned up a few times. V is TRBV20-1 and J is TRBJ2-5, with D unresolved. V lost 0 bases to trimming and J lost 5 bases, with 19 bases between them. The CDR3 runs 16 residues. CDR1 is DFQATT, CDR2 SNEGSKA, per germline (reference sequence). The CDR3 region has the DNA TGCAGTGCTAGAGATCCCGCCGCCCCGAAGTCGGAGACCCAGTACTTC. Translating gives CSARDPAAPKSETQYF.

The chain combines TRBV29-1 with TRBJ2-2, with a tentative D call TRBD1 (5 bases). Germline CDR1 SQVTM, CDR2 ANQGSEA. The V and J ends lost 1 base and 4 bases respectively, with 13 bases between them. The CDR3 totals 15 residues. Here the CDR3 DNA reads TGCAGCGTTGAAGGGCAGGGATTGAGCACCGGGGAGCTGTTTTTT. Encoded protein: CSVEGQGLSTGELFF.